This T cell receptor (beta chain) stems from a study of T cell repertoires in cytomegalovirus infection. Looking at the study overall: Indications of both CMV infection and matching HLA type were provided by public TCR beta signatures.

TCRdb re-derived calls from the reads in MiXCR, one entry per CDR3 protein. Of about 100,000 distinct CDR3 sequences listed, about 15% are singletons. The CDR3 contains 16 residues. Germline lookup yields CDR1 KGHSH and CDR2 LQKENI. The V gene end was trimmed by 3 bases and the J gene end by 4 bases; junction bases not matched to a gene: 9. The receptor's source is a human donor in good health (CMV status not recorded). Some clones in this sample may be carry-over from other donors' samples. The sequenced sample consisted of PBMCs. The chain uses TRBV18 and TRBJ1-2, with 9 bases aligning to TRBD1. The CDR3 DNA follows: TGTGCCAGCTCACCTGGACAGGGGCGGGCCCTCTATGGCTACACCTTC. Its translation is CASSPGQGRALYGYTF.